This T cell receptor beta chain was sequenced during a study of blood T cell repertoires in COVID-19. Germline assignment: CDR1 PRHDT and CDR2 FYEKMQ (reference sequence). V lost 4 bases and J lost 5; bases outside the gene matches: 13. The CDR3 covers 17 residues. Original methodology: Estimation of nucleated cell counts was performed using reference gene primer amplification. Clones were read by immunoSEQ multiplex PCR, and TCRdb kept only the in-frame ones, dropping some. The V and J calls and clone size come from that table; D and trimming were worked out from the DNA. The sample includes approximately 160,000 clones, around four fifths of them seen just once.

What was sequenced was peripheral blood. The chain combines TRBV13 with TRBJ2-7; TRBD1 aligns across 11 bases. This clonotype was sampled from a man between 65 and 85 years old who had recovered from COVID-19. The CDR3 here is CASSSTPWTGGGDEQYF. The CDR3 DNA follows: TGTGCCAGCAGCTCGACCCCCTGGACAGGGGGCGGCGACGAGCAGTACTTC. Drawing the rest from reference TRBV13 and TRBJ2-7, the complete variable domain is AAGVIQSPRHLIKEKRETATLKCYPIPRHDTVYWYQQGPGQDPQFLISFYEKMQSDKGSIPDRFSAQQFSDYHSELNMSSLELGDSALYFCASSSTPWTGGGDEQYFGPGTRLTVT.